Listed below are T cell receptor beta chains from one sample, sequenced in a study of cytomegalovirus exposure and HLA in healthy donors. Some clones are missing from TCRdb's copy, which holds only in-frame ones; the method was immunoSEQ multiplex PCR. The data show some 180,000 clones, and the top ten clones hold 6.5%. Sequenced material: PBMCs. These receptors came from a man aged 25 to 40 in good health and CMV-seronegative. Both conserved end residues are trimmed from each CDR3. Each record gives: J gene, V gene, CDR3 protein.

>TRBJ1-1|TRBV10-1
ASSEGQVGEKAF
>TRBJ1-5|TRBV19
ASSLRTGGDLQPQH
>TRBJ1-5|TRBV27
ASSPRGGSNSNQPQH
>TRBJ1-1|TRBV6-4
ASKLNRGDTEAF
>TRBJ2-1|TRBV10-3
AISGDRGNEQF
>TRBJ2-1|TRBV4-2
ASSQVSSGIFDEQF
>TRBJ2-7|TRBV9
ASSVGDIPSSYEQY
>TRBJ2-2|TRBV2
ASSFTGYGTGELF
>TRBJ2-1|TRBV30
AWSQGSGWF
>TRBJ2-3|TRBV6-6
ATKGLADTDTQY
>TRBJ2-7|TRBV6-5
ASSRPGQGDSEQY
>TRBJ1-2|TRBV5-6
ASSSGQGDGYT
>TRBJ1-6|TRBV15
ATSRSGGGDSPLH
>TRBJ1-3|TRBV4-3
ASSPSGAGNTIY
>TRBJ2-7|TRBV19
ASGGGAHEQY
>TRBJ2-3|TRBV29-1
SGDGTGGTDTQY
>TRBJ2-3|TRBV19
ASTAGSTQGGTQY
>TRBJ2-1|TRBV5-1
ASSLVRESYNEQF
>TRBJ2-1|TRBV29-1
SVYSGGVNEQF
>TRBJ1-5|TRBV28
ASSYRVLSNQPQH
>TRBJ2-2|TRBV5-1
ASSLAPFAGSAELF
>TRBJ1-1|TRBV19
ASTPPFRGGDRNTEAF
>TRBJ1-1|TRBV5-1
ASSLLGLNTEAF
>TRBJ2-6|TRBV7-6
ASSLGASTVSGANVLT
>TRBJ1-2|TRBV6-6
ASSYSGDNWDGYT
>TRBJ2-5|TRBV5-4
ASSRGPGQETQY
>TRBJ2-7|TRBV6-1
ASTTRGVSSYEQY
>TRBJ2-7|TRBV7-2
ASSPTRGAFIDEQY
>TRBJ2-4|TRBV11-3
ASSGPNQNIQY
>TRBJ1-1|TRBV6-4
ASSATGYTEAF
>TRBJ1-3|TRBV18
ASSPSRDSGNTIY
>TRBJ2-3|TRBV10-1
ASSAEAGGIDTQY
>TRBJ2-7|TRBV27
ASSKGQHYEQY
>TRBJ1-4|TRBV7-9
ASSFNGHPNEKLF
>TRBJ2-2|TRBV9
ASSAGLSDTGELF
>TRBJ2-1|TRBV11-2
ASSPRTGGYTEQF
>TRBJ1-3|TRBV9
ASSTRTGEEDTIY
>TRBJ1-2|TRBV5-1
ASSLRDRGRDGYT
>TRBJ2-3|TRBV9
ASSAMTGDDTQY
>TRBJ2-7|TRBV7-9
ASSSEMNYEQY
>TRBJ2-7|TRBV2
ASSIYEQY
>TRBJ2-1|TRBV18
ASSLGGNSNEQF
>TRBJ2-3|TRBV4-3
ASSPISAGGTDTQY
>TRBJ1-1|TRBV5-1
ASSLLVNTEAF
>TRBJ1-2|TRBV9
ASTLGSGANYGYT
>TRBJ1-5|TRBV27
ASSSTGNQPQH
>TRBJ2-3|TRBV5-7
ASSLATFATVLTDTQY
>TRBJ1-5|TRBV7-9
ASSPVEAEQPQH
>TRBJ2-4|TRBV11-2
ASSLGQDNIQY
>TRBJ1-3|TRBV7-2
ASSYGTGLSGNTIY
>TRBJ1-6|TRBV19
ASTRDRAENSPLH
>TRBJ2-6|TRBV28
ASSLSTFSGANVLT
>TRBJ2-7|TRBV5-4
ASSFTGYEQY
>TRBJ1-1|TRBV10-3
AISQQEREAF
>TRBJ1-2|TRBV28
ASSASRFGRANYGYT